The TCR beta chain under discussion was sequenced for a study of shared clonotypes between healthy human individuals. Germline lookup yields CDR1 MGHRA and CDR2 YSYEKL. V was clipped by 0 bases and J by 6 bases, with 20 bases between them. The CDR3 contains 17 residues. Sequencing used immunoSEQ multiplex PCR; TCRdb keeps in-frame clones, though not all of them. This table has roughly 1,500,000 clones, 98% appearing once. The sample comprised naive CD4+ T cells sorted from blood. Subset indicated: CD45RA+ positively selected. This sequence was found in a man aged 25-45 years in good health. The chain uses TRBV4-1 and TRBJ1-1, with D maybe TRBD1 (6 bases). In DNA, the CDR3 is TGCGCCAGCAGCCAAGACCTGGGGGTACTACAGGGTGCTGAAGCTTTCTTT. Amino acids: CASSQDLGVLQGAEAFF.